This record covers a single T cell receptor beta chain. Its specific antigen is unknown. No quality values exist for individual bases; no much larger clone is one base distant. The sample belongs to a study of shared clonotypes between healthy human individuals (dated by TCRdb to 2019 to 2021). Study-level background: A couple of women and three men aged 18 to 49 years were included in the cohort. For each donor, CD4 naive and CD4 memory were each run on three plates, CD8 naive on two plates, and CD8 memory on one plate. To estimate repertoire size and how much clonotype sharing occurs between individuals, the study deeply sequenced the blood TCR repertoires of about five healthy adults. Different laboratories and diverse techniques were used to prepare libraries and sequence TCR repertoires, to increase sequencing depth and limit assay-specific biases. Each donor's leukapheresis produced roughly between about 0.8 and 8.9 billion PBMCs.

What the study reported, not specific to this receptor: Pairwise subsampling indicated that sequencing depth was expected to affect the degree of clonotype sharing among donors. Because the study included a small number of donors, the genetic and exposure-history diversity represented was limited. Even with the large sequencing depth, rarefaction of the sorted-subset datasets indicated that sequencing was incomplete. Sharing across a few donors was observed for around 5% of naive CD4, 3% to 3.5% of naive CD8, 2.3% of memory CD4, and about 0.4% of memory CD8 clonotypes. Compared with non-shared clonotypes, the clonotypes found in all four sorted-subset donors had higher generation probabilities. Sampling was limited to blood, and TCR repertoires in tissue likely differ from TCR repertoires in blood. Estimated clonotype richness was generally larger for naive than for memory subsets.

Healthy HIV-negative adults with no recently reported acute infections or vaccinations were included as donors. Every donor was a Caucasian adult residing in Nashville, Tennessee, USA. CD4+ T cells were enriched through magnetic negative selection, after which naive cells were positively selected on CD45RA and the remaining negative fraction served as the memory subset. Blood was obtained by leukapheresis, after which PBMCs were separated by Ficoll-Histopaque density gradient centrifugation and cryopreserved in liquid nitrogen vapor phase. Purity and quantity of every magnetically sorted T cell population were checked by analytical flow cytometry. Each sorted fraction had its genomic DNA isolated and then quantified by UV absorbance on a Nanodrop 2000c. Trimming at the junction amounts to 7 bases on V and 7 bases on J, and the germline ends lie 11 bases apart. The CDR3, from cysteine to phenylalanine, totals 11 residues. Left in the record is the CDR3 DNA by itself, 33 bases read in frame from the first base. CDR1 and CDR2, per the germline V gene (reference sequence), are MNHNY and SVGAGI.

Using the deep immunoSEQ assay, multiplex PCR amplified TCR CDR3 regions from genomic DNA. Extracted genomic DNA from each cell subset was distributed evenly across all wells of several immunoSEQ 96-well plates, and each plate was treated as a replicate. For sorted subsets, approximately 0.2 ug of genomic DNA, equivalent to roughly 30,000 T cell genomes, went into each replicate PCR. Purified libraries were quantified with a Qubit 3.0 fluorometer, sized on a Bioanalyzer 2100, and re-quantified with the KAPA Library Quantification kit. Each immunoSEQ 96-well plate was sequenced on its own single-read 150-cycle Illumina NextSeq 550 flow cell. In the paper's pipeline: Because the immunoSEQ output included only junctional sequences and no quality scores, the filtering could not be the same as the filtering used for full-length reads. To assign V/J genes and CDR3, sequences were annotated using PyIR, a Python wrapper for IgBLAST v1.9, with IMGT germline references. Reads were filtered out if the reads had weak V/J assignments (E-value above 1e-6), no CDR3, stop codons, out-of-frame junctions, or ambiguous translated residues. V3J clonotypes were defined as sequences sharing an identical inferred V gene, J gene, and CDR3 amino acid sequence. Percentage overlap between repertoires was calculated by dividing the number of shared unique clonotypes by the size of the smaller repertoire. RTK rarefaction, the Chao1 estimator, and Recon v2.1 estimates of unobserved clonotypes were used to assess repertoire richness. Generation probabilities were computed with OLGA for all TCRbeta clonotypes obtained by the gDNA method from several donors. The clones in this table, taken by TCRdb from immuneACCESS, are in-frame only. Not every clone is retained; where verified, under half of the shortfall comes from an unresolved V gene, and the cause of the rest is unknown. For V, J and clone size, that table is used; D and trimming come from the DNA. Across this sample there are roughly 700,000 clones, with 74% seen only once. Together, the top ten hold about 1.8% of the sample.

The sequence came from a woman aged 25 to 39 in good health. The chain joins TRBV6-6 to TRBJ2-7; a tentative D match to TRBD1 spans 6 bases. Sample: memory CD4+ T cells sorted from blood. The cell subset or site label of this sample denotes: CD45RA-negative fraction. The encoded CDR3 is CASMGTGEQYF. DNA sequence: TGTGCCAGCATGGGAACAGGGGAGCAGTACTTC.